This T cell receptor beta chain is from a study of T-cell reconstitution after alpha-beta-depleted transplantation in children. TCRbeta library construction was performed incorporating unique molecular identifiers. TCRdb redid the calling of the PCR reads with MiXCR, one entry per CDR3 protein. The data show 150,000 to 200,000 distinct CDR3 sequences, about 6% seen once. Trimming removed 3 bases at V and 2 bases at J, with 17 bases between. The germline CDR1 and CDR2 sequences are MDHEN and SYDVKM. The CDR3 has 18 residues. This clonotype was counted at least ten times. As yet, its antigen is unknown. Study results and limitations: It was newly produced T cells that mostly accounted for T-cell counts and diversity one year after transplant. At day 60, the high TCRbeta diversity found in some patients originated from recipient T cells and thymic progenitors that had survived. Expanded clones from the graft, numbering several hundred, reportedly supplied alpha-beta T cells about two months after transplant.

This sequence was found in a girl in the first two years of life with combined immunodeficiency, due to receive a stem cell transplant. This chain connects TRBV28 to TRBJ2-6; D is unclear. Sequenced here: PBMCs, sampled before TCRalphabeta/CD19-depleted stem cell transplant. For the CDR3, the DNA is TGTGCCAGCAGTTTTCATGTAAAAGTAGTTGCTGGGGCCAACGTCCTGACTTTC. Residues: CASSFHVKVVAGANVLTF.